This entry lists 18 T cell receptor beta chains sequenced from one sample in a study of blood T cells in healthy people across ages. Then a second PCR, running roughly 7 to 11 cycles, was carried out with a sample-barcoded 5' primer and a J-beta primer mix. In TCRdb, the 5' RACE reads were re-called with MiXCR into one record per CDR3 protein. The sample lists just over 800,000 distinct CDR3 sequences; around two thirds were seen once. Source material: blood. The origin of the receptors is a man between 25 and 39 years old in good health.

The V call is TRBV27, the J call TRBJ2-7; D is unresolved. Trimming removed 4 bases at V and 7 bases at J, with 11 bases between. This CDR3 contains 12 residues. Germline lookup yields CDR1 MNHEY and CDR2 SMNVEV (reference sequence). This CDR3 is CASSSQNWEQYF. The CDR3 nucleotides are TGTGCCAGCAGTTCTCAAAACTGGGAGCAGTACTTC.

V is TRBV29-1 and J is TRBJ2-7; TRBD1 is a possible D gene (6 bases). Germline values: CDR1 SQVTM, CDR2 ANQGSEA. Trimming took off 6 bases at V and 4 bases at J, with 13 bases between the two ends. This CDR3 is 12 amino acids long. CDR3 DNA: TGCAGCGTCTCGACAGGAGGATACGAGCAGTACTTC. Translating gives CSVSTGGYEQYF.

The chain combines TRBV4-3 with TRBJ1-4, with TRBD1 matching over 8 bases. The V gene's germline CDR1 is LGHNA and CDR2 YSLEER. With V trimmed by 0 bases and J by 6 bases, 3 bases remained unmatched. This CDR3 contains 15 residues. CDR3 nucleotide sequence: TGCGCCAGCAGCCAAGATGGACAGGGTCATGAAAAACTGTTTTTT. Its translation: CASSQDGQGHEKLFF.

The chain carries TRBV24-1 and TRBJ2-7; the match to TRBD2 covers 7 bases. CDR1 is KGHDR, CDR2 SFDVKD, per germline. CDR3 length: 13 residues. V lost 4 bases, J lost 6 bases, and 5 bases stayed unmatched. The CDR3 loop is CATSEAAGAEQYF. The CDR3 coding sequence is TGTGCCACCAGTGAGGCTGCGGGAGCCGAGCAGTACTTC.

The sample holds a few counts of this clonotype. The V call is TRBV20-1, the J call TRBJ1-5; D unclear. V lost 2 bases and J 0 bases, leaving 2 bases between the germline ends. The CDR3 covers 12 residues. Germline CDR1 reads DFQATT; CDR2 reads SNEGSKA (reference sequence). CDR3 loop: CSARPSNQPQHF. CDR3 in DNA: TGCAGTGCTAGACCTAGCAATCAGCCCCAGCATTTT.

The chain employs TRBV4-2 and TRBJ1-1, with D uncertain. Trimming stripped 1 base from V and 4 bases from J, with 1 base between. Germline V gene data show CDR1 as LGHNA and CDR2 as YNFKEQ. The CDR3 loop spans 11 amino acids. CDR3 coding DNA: TGTGCCAGCAGCCAAGCCACTGAAGCTTTCTTT. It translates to CASSQATEAFF.

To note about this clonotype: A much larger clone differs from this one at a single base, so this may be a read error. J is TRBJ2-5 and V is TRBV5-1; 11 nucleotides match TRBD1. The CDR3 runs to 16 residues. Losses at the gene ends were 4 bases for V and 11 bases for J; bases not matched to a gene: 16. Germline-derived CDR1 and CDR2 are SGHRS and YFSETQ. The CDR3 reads CASSPTGTGGKVEQYF. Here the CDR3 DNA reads TGCGCCAGCAGCCCAACCGGGACAGGGGGGAAAGTAGAGCAGTACTTC.

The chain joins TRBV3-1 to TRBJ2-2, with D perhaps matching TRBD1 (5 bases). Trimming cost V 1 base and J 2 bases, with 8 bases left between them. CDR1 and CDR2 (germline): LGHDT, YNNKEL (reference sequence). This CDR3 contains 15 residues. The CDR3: CASSQGQGNTGELFF. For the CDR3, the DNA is TGTGCCAGCAGCCAAGGTCAGGGTAACACCGGGGAGCTGTTTTTT.

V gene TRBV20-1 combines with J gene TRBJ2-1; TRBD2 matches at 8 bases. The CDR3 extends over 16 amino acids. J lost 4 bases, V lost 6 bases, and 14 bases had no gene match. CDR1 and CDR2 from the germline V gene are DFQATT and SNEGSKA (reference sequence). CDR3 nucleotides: TGCAGTGCCGTGACTAGCGTAGGATCCGATTACAATGAGCAGTTCTTC. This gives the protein CSAVTSVGSDYNEQFF.

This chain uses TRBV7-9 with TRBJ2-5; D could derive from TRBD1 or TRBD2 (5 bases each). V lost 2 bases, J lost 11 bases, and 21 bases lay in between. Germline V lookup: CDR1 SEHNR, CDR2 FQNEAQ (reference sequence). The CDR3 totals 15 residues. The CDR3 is CASSLWPQIPREQYF. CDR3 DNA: TGTGCCAGCAGCTTATGGCCGCAGATCCCCAGGGAGCAGTACTTC.

CDR3 nucleotide sequence: TGTGCCAGCAGTCTCATTGGGGTGGGGGAACAAGAGACCCAGTACTTC. Its translation: CASSLIGVGEQETQYF. The chain uses TRBV28 and TRBJ2-5; D might be TRBD1 or TRBD2, each matching 5 bases. The CDR3 is made up of 16 amino acids. Trimming removed 5 bases at V and 2 bases at J, with 18 bases between. Germline CDR1 reads MDHEN; CDR2 reads SYDVKM.

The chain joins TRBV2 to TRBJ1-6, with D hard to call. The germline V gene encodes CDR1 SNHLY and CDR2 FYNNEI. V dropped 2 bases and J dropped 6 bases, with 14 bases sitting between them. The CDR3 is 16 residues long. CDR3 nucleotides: TGTGCCAGCAGTGAATCGGGCAGCCAAGCTAATTCACCCCTCCACTTT. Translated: CASSESGSQANSPLHF.

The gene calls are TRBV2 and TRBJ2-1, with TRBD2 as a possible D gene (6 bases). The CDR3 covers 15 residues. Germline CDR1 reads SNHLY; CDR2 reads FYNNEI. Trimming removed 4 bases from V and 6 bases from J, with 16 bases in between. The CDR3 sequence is CASSVLRGLGNEQFF. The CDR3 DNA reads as TGTGCCAGCAGTGTACTGCGGGGCTTGGGCAATGAGCAGTTCTTC.

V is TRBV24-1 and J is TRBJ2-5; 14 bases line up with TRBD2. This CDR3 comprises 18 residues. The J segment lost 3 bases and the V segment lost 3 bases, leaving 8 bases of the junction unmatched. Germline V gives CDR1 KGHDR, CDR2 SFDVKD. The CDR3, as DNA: TGTGCCACCAGTGATCCGCCTGGACTAGCGGGGGGCAAAGAGACCCAGTACTTC. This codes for CATSDPPGLAGGKETQYF.

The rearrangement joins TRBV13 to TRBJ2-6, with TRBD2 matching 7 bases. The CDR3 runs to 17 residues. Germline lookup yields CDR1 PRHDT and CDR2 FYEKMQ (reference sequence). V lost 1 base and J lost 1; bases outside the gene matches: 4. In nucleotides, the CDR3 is TGTGCCAGCAGCTTAGTCCGGGGGGTATCTGGGGCCAACGTCCTGACTTTC. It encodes CASSLVRGVSGANVLTF.

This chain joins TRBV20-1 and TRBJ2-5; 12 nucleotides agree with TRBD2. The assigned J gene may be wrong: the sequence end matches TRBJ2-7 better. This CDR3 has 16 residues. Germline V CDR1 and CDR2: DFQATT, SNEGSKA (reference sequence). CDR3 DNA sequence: TGCAGTGCACGGCCCCCTCTAGCGGGGGGGACCTACGAGCAGTACTTC. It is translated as CSARPPLAGGTYEQYF.

This CDR3 is CSVEGQGKSDTQYF. CDR3 sequence (DNA): TGCAGCGTTGAAGGCCAGGGGAAGTCAGATACGCAGTATTTT. This chain joins TRBV29-1 and TRBJ2-3; D may be TRBD1 (6 bases). The CDR3 runs to 14 residues. V lost 1 base to trimming and J lost 4 bases, with 12 bases between them. CDR1 and CDR2 (germline): SQVTM, ANQGSEA.

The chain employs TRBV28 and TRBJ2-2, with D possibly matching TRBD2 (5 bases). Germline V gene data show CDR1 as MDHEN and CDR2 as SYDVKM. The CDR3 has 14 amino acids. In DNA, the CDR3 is TGTGCTACCCGTTTAGGGAGTCGAGCCGGGGAGCTGTTTTTT. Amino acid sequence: CATRLGSRAGELFF.